The sequence of this TCR beta chain was determined in a study of blood T cell repertoires in COVID-19. Study context: Nucleic acid was either cDNA or gDNA, and it came from T cells, B-cell-depleted T cells, or PBMCs.

Methods used by the authors: Amplification of reference gene primers was used by the study to estimate nucleated cell counts. TCRdb's table, derived via immunoSEQ multiplex PCR, lists solely in-frame clones and lacks some. The DNA gave D and trimming, while V, J and clone size come from that table. The sample has 60,000 to 70,000 clones, roughly 84% seen once. Germline V gene data show CDR1 as LGHDT and CDR2 as YNNKEL (reference sequence). With V trimmed by 3 bases and J by 7 bases, 5 bases remained unmatched. CDR3 length equals 14 residues. The sample taken for sequencing was peripheral blood. The chain couples TRBV3-1 (or the pseudogene TRBV3-2) to TRBJ2-1; 8 bases match TRBD1. The sequence derives from a man aged 50-60 years with active COVID-19. DNA for the CDR3: TGTGCCAGCAGCCACCTCGGACAGGGTAATGAGCAGTTCTTC. Translation gives CASSHLGQGNEQFF.